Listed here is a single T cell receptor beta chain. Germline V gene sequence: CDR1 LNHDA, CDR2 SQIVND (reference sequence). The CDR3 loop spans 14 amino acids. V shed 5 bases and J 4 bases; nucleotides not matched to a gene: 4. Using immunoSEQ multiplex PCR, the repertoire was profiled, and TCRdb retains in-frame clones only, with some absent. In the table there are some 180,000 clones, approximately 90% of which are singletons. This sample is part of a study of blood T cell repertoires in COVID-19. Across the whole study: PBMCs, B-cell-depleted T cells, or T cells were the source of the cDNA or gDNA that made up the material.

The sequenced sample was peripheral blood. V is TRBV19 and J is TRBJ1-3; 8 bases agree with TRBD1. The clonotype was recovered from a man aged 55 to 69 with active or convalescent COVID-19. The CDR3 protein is CASSLTGVGNTIYF. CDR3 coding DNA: TGTGCCAGTAGTTTGACAGGGGTCGGAAACACCATATATTTT.